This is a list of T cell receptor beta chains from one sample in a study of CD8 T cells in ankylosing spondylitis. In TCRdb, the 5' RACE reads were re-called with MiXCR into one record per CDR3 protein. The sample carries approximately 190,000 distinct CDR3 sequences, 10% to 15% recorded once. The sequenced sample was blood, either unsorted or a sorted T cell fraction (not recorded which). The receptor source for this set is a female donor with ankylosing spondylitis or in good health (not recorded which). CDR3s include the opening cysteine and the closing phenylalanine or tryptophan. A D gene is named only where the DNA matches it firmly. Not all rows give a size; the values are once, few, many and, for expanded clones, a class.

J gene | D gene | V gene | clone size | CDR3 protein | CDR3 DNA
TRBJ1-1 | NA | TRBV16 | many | CASSQSREGEAFF | TGTGCCAGCAGCCAATCGCGGGAGGGTGAAGCTTTCTTT
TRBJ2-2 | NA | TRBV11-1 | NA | CASSLTGVDGELFF | TGTGCCAGCAGCCTGACGGGGGTTGACGGGGAGCTGTTTTTT
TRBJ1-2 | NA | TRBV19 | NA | CASTLGGALDGYTF | TGTGCCAGTACCCTGGGCGGGGCGCTGGATGGCTACACCTTC
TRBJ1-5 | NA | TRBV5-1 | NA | CASSLKGGGQPQHF | TGCGCCAGCAGCTTAAAAGGGGGTGGTCAGCCCCAGCATTTT
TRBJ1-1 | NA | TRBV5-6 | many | CASSLWGNTEAFF | TGTGCCAGCAGCCTGTGGGGGAACACTGAAGCTTTCTTT
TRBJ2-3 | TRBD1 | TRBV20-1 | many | CSPGQGTDTQYF | TGCAGTCCGGGACAGGGGACAGATACGCAGTATTTT
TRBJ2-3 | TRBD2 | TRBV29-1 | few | CSVGLAGGRSDTQYF | TGCAGCGTGGGACTAGCGGGAGGGCGCTCAGATACGCAGTATTTT
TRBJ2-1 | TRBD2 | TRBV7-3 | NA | CASSLVASGKSGEQFF | TGTGCCAGCAGCTTAGTCGCTAGCGGGAAATCGGGTGAGCAGTTCTTC
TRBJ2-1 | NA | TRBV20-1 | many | CSAREPPRNNEQFF | TGCAGTGCTAGAGAGCCTCCGCGGAACAATGAGCAGTTCTTC
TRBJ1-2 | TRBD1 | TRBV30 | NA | CAWSGTYGTGDGYTF | TGTGCCTGGAGTGGTACCTACGGGACAGGGGATGGCTACACCTTC
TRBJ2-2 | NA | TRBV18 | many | CASSPQGAGELFF | TGTGCCAGCTCACCACAGGGGGCCGGGGAGCTGTTTTTT
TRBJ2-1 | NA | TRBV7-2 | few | CASSPRLAPGGYNEQFF | TGTGCCAGCAGCCCCCGACTAGCCCCAGGGGGCTACAATGAGCAGTTCTTC
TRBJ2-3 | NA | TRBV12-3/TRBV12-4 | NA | CASSARSSTDTQYF | TGTGCCAGCAGTGCAAGATCTAGCACAGATACGCAGTATTTT
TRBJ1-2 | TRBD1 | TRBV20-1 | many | CSASAQGNYGYTF | TGCAGTGCTAGTGCACAGGGGAACTATGGCTACACCTTC
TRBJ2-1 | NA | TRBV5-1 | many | CASSLDSGNVEQFF | TGCGCCAGCAGCTTGGATTCCGGAAACGTCGAGCAGTTCTTC
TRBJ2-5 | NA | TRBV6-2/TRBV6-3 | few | CASSYRRVDRETQYF | TGTGCCAGCAGTTACAGGCGAGTCGACCGGGAGACCCAGTACTTC
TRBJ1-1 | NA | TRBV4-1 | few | CASSLAGSPTLMNTEAFF | TGCGCCAGCAGCCTCGCGGGAAGTCCAACCCTCATGAACACTGAAGCTTTCTTT
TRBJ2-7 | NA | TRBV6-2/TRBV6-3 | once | CACSYSEGGGREQYF | TGTGCCTGCAGTTACTCCGAAGGAGGTGGGCGCGAGCAGTACTTC
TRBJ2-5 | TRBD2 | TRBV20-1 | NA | CSASGTSGSRAETQYF | TGCAGTGCTAGCGGGACTAGCGGGAGTCGTGCGGAGACCCAGTACTTC
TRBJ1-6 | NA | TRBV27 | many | CASSLSYGSPLHF | TGTGCCAGCAGTTTATCTTACGGTTCACCCCTCCACTTT
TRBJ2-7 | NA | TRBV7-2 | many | CASSLASGGPYEQYF | TGTGCCAGCAGCTTAGCGTCCGGGGGACCTTACGAGCAGTACTTC
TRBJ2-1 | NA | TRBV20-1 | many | CSARPDSSYNEQFF | TGCAGTGCTAGACCGGATAGCTCCTACAATGAGCAGTTCTTC
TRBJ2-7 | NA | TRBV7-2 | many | CASSFGRIAYEQYF | TGTGCCAGCAGCTTTGGCAGAATCGCCTACGAGCAGTACTTC
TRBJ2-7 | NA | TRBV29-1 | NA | CSVAPPGIYEQYF | TGCAGCGTTGCCCCCCCAGGGATCTACGAGCAGTACTTC
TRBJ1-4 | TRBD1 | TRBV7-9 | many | CASSLDGTGNEKLFF | TGTGCCAGCAGCTTAGATGGGACAGGGAACGAAAAACTGTTTTTT
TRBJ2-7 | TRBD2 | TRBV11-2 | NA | CASSLRLAGHEQYF | TGTGCCAGCAGCTTACGACTAGCGGGGCACGAGCAGTACTTC
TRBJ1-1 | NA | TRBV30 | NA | CAWSVRGHTEAIF | TGTGCCTGGAGTGTACGAGGACACACTGAAGCTATCTTT
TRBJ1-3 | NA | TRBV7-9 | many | CASSLGVGNTIYF | TGTGCCAGCAGCTTAGGCGTCGGAAACACCATATATTTT
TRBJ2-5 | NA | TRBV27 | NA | CASSTFRDQETQYF | TGTGCCAGCAGTACCTTCAGGGACCAAGAGACCCAGTACTTC
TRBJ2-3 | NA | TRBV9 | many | CASSVVGSTDTQYF | TGTGCCAGCAGCGTCGTGGGGAGCACAGATACGCAGTATTTT
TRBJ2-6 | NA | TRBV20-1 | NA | CSATGTYHSGANVLTF | TGCAGTGCGACCGGGACGTATCACTCTGGGGCCAACGTCCTGACTTTC
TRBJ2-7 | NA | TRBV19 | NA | CASSPTLGTTYEQYF | TGTGCCAGTAGTCCGACCCTTGGGACAACTTACGAGCAGTACTTC
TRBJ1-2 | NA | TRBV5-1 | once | CASSQDGITGGRAGYGYTF | TGCGCCAGCAGCCAGGATGGCATCACGGGGGGGCGCGCTGGCTATGGCTACACCTTC
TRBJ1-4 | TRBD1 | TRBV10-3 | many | CAIRGTGGEEKLFF | TGTGCCATCAGGGGGACAGGGGGCGAAGAAAAACTGTTTTTT
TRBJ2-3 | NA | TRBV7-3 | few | CASSPARLGPLADTQYF | TGTGCCAGCAGTCCGGCCCGACTAGGGCCTCTAGCAGATACGCAGTATTTT
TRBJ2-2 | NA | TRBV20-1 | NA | CSARDPSLGTGELFF | TGCAGTGCTAGAGACCCTAGTTTAGGCACCGGGGAGCTGTTTTTT
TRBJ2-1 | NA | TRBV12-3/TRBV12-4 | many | CASNLRSGRNEQFF | TGTGCCAGCAATCTCCGGAGCGGACGCAATGAGCAGTTCTTC
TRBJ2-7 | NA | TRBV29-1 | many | CSVVPRAEPYEQYF | TGCAGCGTTGTACCAAGGGCAGAGCCCTACGAGCAGTACTTC
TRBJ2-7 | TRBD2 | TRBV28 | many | CASSGGLAESYEQYF | TGTGCCAGCAGTGGAGGACTAGCGGAAAGCTACGAGCAGTACTTC
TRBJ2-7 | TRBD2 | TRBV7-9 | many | CASSQKVRLAGRVDEQYF | TGTGCCAGCAGCCAGAAAGTCAGACTAGCGGGAAGAGTCGACGAGCAGTACTTC
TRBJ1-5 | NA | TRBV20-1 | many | CSARTDSNQPQHF | TGCAGTGCTAGAACGGATAGCAATCAGCCCCAGCATTTT
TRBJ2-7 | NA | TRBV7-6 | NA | CASSLKLGQVSPYEQYF | TGTGCCAGCAGCTTAAAACTAGGTCAAGTGAGTCCCTACGAGCAGTACTTC
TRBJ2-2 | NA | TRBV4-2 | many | CASSPTTGELFF | TGTGCCAGCAGCCCCACGACCGGGGAGCTGTTTTTT
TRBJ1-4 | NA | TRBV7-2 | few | CASSRGVGPEKLFF | TGTGCCAGCAGCCGGGGGGTGGGGCCCGAAAAACTGTTTTTT
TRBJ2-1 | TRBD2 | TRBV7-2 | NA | CASSSQGLAGGLEQFF | TGTGCCAGCAGCTCCCAGGGACTAGCGGGAGGTCTTGAGCAGTTCTTC
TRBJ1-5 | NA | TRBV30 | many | CAWSQDYSNQPQHF | TGTGCCTGGTCGCAGGACTATAGCAATCAGCCCCAGCATTTT
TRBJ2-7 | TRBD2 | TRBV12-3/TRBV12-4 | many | CASSSVWASGSYEQYF | TGTGCCAGCAGTAGCGTGTGGGCTAGCGGATCCTACGAGCAGTACTTC
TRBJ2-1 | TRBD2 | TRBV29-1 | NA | CSVGGGRGRSAQFF | TGCAGCGTTGGGGGCGGGAGAGGTAGATCGGCGCAGTTCTTC
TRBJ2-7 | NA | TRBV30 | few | CAWSVLGGSVGSEQYF | TGTGCCTGGAGTGTCCTAGGTGGTAGCGTTGGGAGCGAGCAGTACTTC